This is a list of T cell receptor beta chains from one sample in a study of tumor and adjacent non-tumor tissue in lung cancer. Via MiXCR, TCRdb re-called the multiplex PCR reads, giving one row per CDR3 protein. This sample carries about 140,000 distinct CDR3 sequences, 60% to 70% of them seen once, and the ten largest clones take 15% to 20%. The source material was lung tumor tissue. These receptor sequences come from a man between 60 and 75 years old with small cell lung cancer. Each CDR3 is given with its conserved first and last residue. Each record gives: V gene, clone size, D gene, J gene, CDR3 DNA, CDR3 protein. The D gene is left open where the match is weak. The listing skips clone size in some rows; elsewhere it reads once, few, many or a size class.

V: TRBV20-1; size: .; D: TRBD1; J: TRBJ1-1; DNA: TGCAGTGCTAGAAGGACAGGGAGGGACACTGAAGCTTTCTTT; CDR3: CSARRTGRDTEAFF
V: TRBV11-3; size: .; D: TRBD2; J: TRBJ2-7; DNA: TGTGCCAGCAGCCCTATACTAGCGGGAGGAGGTTGGGCCTACGAGCAGTACTTC; CDR3: CASSPILAGGGWAYEQYF
V: TRBV6-6; size: .; D: .; J: TRBJ1-5; DNA: TGTGCCAGCAGTTACTCGTTCGACGCGGGGAGCAATCAGCCCAAGCATTTT; CDR3: CASSYSFDAGSNQPKHF
V: TRBV12-3/TRBV12-4; size: .; D: TRBD2; J: TRBJ2-2; DNA: TGTGCCTGCAGACCCGGACTAGTAGGCACCGGGGAGATGTTTTTT; CDR3: CACRPGLVGTGEMFF
V: TRBV6-5; size: .; D: TRBD1; J: TRBJ1-4; DNA: TGTACCAGCAGTCTGACAGGGGGCTCGGGGGGAAAACTGTTTTTT; CDR3: CTSSLTGGSGGKLFF
V: TRBV11-2; size: .; D: .; J: TRBJ1-4; DNA: TGTGCCAGCAGTTACGGGGGGCTGGGAAAACTGTTTTTT; CDR3: CASSYGGLGKLFF
V: TRBV28; size: .; D: .; J: TRBJ2-7; DNA: TGTGCCAGCAGTTCCACACCGGCGGGCTCCTTCTACGAGCAGTACTTC; CDR3: CASSSTPAGSFYEQYF
V: TRBV6-5; size: many; D: TRBD2; J: TRBJ2-1; DNA: TGTGCCAGCAGACGACTAGCGGGAAATAGTGAGCAGTTCTTC; CDR3: CASRRLAGNSEQFF
V: TRBV4-1; size: .; D: .; J: TRBJ1-2; DNA: TGCGCCAGCAGCCAAAGCGAGCCAGGAAACTATGGCTACACCTTC; CDR3: CASSQSEPGNYGYTF
V: TRBV12-3/TRBV12-4; size: .; D: .; J: TRBJ1-2; DNA: TGTGCCAACAGTTTCAAAGGGATGAACGGCTACATCTTC; CDR3: CANSFKGMNGYIF
V: TRBV10-3; size: .; D: TRBD1; J: TRBJ1-2; DNA: TGTGCCATCAGTGAAGACCGGGACAGTCATTTTTATGGCTACACCTTC; CDR3: CAISEDRDSHFYGYTF
V: TRBV6-5; size: .; D: .; J: TRBJ1-6; DNA: TGTGCCAGCAGTTACGGTGTTGAGGGGCTTAATCCACCCCTCCACTTT; CDR3: CASSYGVEGLNPPLHF
V: TRBV11-2; size: .; D: TRBD2; J: TRBJ2-3; DNA: TGTGCCAGCAGCCTAAGTTGCGGGAGGGCCTATACGCAGTATTTT; CDR3: CASSLSCGRAYTQYF
V: TRBV10-1; size: few; D: .; J: TRBJ2-4; DNA: TGTGCCAGCAGTGAAGGGGCGGCCAAAAACATTCAGTACTTC; CDR3: CASSEGAAKNIQYF
V: TRBV12-3/TRBV12-4; size: .; D: .; J: TRBJ2-6; DNA: TGTGCCAGCAGTTTACCTCAGACCTCTTGGGCCAACGTCATGACTTTC; CDR3: CASSLPQTSWANVMTF
V: TRBV6-1; size: .; D: .; J: TRBJ2-7; DNA: TGTGCCAGCAGTGCCCGACAGGCTACCTACGGGCAATACTTC; CDR3: CASSARQATYGQYF
V: TRBV10-2; size: .; D: TRBD2; J: TRBJ2-1; DNA: TGCGCCAGTCGAGTAGTGGGAGGGGATGAGCAGTTCTTC; CDR3: CASRVVGGDEQFF
V: TRBV29-1; size: .; D: TRBD1; J: TRBJ2-1; DNA: TGCGGTGTTGAAGGACAGGGGGCCTGGAATGAGCAGTTCTTC; CDR3: CGVEGQGAWNEQFF
V: TRBV5-1; size: few; D: .; J: TRBJ1-1; DNA: TGCGCCAGCAGCTTGGCCATGGGCACTGAAGCTTTCTTT; CDR3: CASSLAMGTEAFF
V: TRBV5-1; size: .; D: TRBD1; J: TRBJ2-2; DNA: TGCGCCAGCAGCTTGACAGGGGCCTACACCGGGGAGCTGTTTTTT; CDR3: CASSLTGAYTGELFF
V: TRBV4-1; size: many; D: .; J: TRBJ1-5; DNA: TGCGCCAGCAGCCAAGACCCATCGTGGCCCCAGCATTTT; CDR3: CASSQDPSWPQHF
V: TRBV20-1; size: .; D: .; J: TRBJ1-1; DNA: TGCAATGCTTCCTCGGACAGAACTGAAGCTTTCTTT; CDR3: CNASSDRTEAFF
V: TRBV12-5; size: .; D: .; J: TRBJ2-7; DNA: TGTGCTAGTTGGTCGACGTTGTCCTACGAGCAGTACTTC; CDR3: CASWSTLSYEQYF
V: TRBV29-1; size: few; D: .; J: TRBJ2-5; DNA: TGCAGCGGGTCCACAGCAAAAGGGACCCAGTACTTC; CDR3: CSGSTAKGTQYF
V: TRBV6-2/TRBV6-3; size: few; D: .; J: TRBJ2-7; DNA: TGTGCCAGCGCTCTTGGCAGGGAGCCCTACGAGCAGTACTTC; CDR3: CASALGREPYEQYF
V: TRBV6-2/TRBV6-3; size: .; D: .; J: TRBJ2-7; DNA: TGTGCCAGCCGGGCCTACTACAAGCAGTACTTC; CDR3: CASRAYYKQYF
V: TRBV5-1; size: many; D: .; J: TRBJ2-1; DNA: TGCGCCAGCAGAGCTGACAGGTACAATGAGCAGTTCTTC; CDR3: CASRADRYNEQFF
V: TRBV12-3/TRBV12-4; size: .; D: .; J: TRBJ2-1; DNA: TGTGCCAGCTGTTTAAGCGTCTCCTACAATGAGCAGTTCTTC; CDR3: CASCLSVSYNEQFF
V: TRBV6-1; size: .; D: TRBD1; J: TRBJ2-3; DNA: TGTGCTAGCAGCTCGGGACAGGCCTTTGTCGATACGCACTATTTT; CDR3: CASSSGQAFVDTHYF
V: TRBV20-1; size: .; D: .; J: TRBJ1-1; DNA: TGCAGTGCCCTTAAGGGGGGGATAAGGAACACTGAAGCTTTCTTT; CDR3: CSALKGGIRNTEAFF
V: TRBV4-1; size: many; D: TRBD1; J: TRBJ1-6; DNA: TGCGCCAGCAGCCTGACAGGGGGCGCCTATTCACCCCTCCACTTT; CDR3: CASSLTGGAYSPLHF
V: TRBV5-4; size: few; D: .; J: TRBJ2-1; DNA: TGTGCCAGCAGTACCAGAGGAACTGAGCAGTTCTTC; CDR3: CASSTRGTEQFF
V: TRBV30; size: once; D: .; J: TRBJ1-2; DNA: TGTGCCTTAACGCGGGGTTCCGACTATGACTACACCTTC; CDR3: CALTRGSDYDYTF
V: TRBV12-3/TRBV12-4; size: .; D: TRBD1; J: TRBJ2-6; DNA: TGTGCCAACACGGGCAGGGGGACAGCCAGGGCCAACGTCCTGACTTTC; CDR3: CANTGRGTARANVLTF
V: TRBV5-5; size: .; D: .; J: TRBJ1-5; DNA: TGTGCCAGCAGCTCGGGTGGTTGGGGTCTGCCCCAGCATTTT; CDR3: CASSSGGWGLPQHF
V: TRBV6-5; size: .; D: TRBD1; J: TRBJ1-6; DNA: TGTGCCAGCAGTTACTCGCTGGACAGGGGAGGTTCACCCCTCCACTTT; CDR3: CASSYSLDRGGSPLHF
V: TRBV12-3/TRBV12-4; size: once; D: TRBD1; J: TRBJ2-5; DNA: TGTGCCAGCAGTCCAAACGGACAGGGGAGAGGGACCCAGTACTTC; CDR3: CASSPNGQGRGTQYF
V: TRBV11-2; size: .; D: .; J: TRBJ1-2; DNA: TGTGCAAGCAGCCCGGACCGCGGGGGGGGCTGCACCTTC; CDR3: CASSPDRGGGCTF
V: TRBV6-5; size: .; D: .; J: TRBJ1-1; DNA: TGTGTCAGCAGTTTATCTAAGGGGGGAACTGAACCTTTCTTT; CDR3: CVSSLSKGGTEPFF
V: TRBV20-1; size: .; D: .; J: TRBJ2-3; DNA: TGCAGTGCCAGAGATCCGATTACGACCGATACGCAGTATTTT; CDR3: CSARDPITTDTQYF
V: TRBV4-1; size: .; D: TRBD1; J: TRBJ2-1; DNA: TGCGCCAGCAGCCAGGACAGGGAATACAATGAGCAGTTCTTC; CDR3: CASSQDREYNEQFF
V: TRBV6-5; size: .; D: .; J: TRBJ2-3; DNA: TGTGCCAGTAGTTACTGGTCCGGCACAGACACGCAGTATTTT; CDR3: CASSYWSGTDTQYF
V: TRBV29-1; size: .; D: TRBD1; J: TRBJ1-4; DNA: TGCAGCGTTGCTGAGACAGGGGGGGAGAAACTGTTTTTT; CDR3: CSVAETGGEKLFF
V: TRBV7-2; size: .; D: TRBD2; J: TRBJ2-3; DNA: TGTGCCAGCAGCCCCCTGCGGGAGGGACTCACGCAGTATTTT; CDR3: CASSPLREGLTQYF
V: TRBV6-1; size: once; D: .; J: TRBJ2-7; DNA: TGTGCCAGCAGTGATTTGGTGCTCACCGTCTATGAGCAGTACTTC; CDR3: CASSDLVLTVYEQYF
V: TRBV12-3/TRBV12-4; size: .; D: .; J: TRBJ2-5; DNA: TGTGCCAGCAGCCCAGGGGGGGGAGAGACCCAGTACTTC; CDR3: CASSPGGGETQYF
V: TRBV7-3; size: few; D: TRBD2; J: TRBJ2-1; DNA: TGTGCCAGCAGCTCCTTAGCGGGAGGTTACAATGAGCAGTTCTTC; CDR3: CASSSLAGGYNEQFF
V: TRBV11-1; size: once; D: .; J: TRBJ1-1; DNA: TGTGTCAGCAGCGTTACCAGAGGGGCTGAAGCTATCTTT; CDR3: CVSSVTRGAEAIF
V: TRBV28; size: .; D: .; J: TRBJ2-3; DNA: TGTGCCAACGGACCCTTGGGTATCGGAAGTACAGATACGCAGTATTTT; CDR3: CANGPLGIGSTDTQYF
V: TRBV29-1; size: few; D: .; J: TRBJ2-5; DNA: TGCAGCGTTGAAAAAAGGGACGAGACCCAGTACTTC; CDR3: CSVEKRDETQYF
V: TRBV7-9; size: many; D: .; J: TRBJ2-4; DNA: TGTGCCAGCAGCTTAGACGGGGGCTATGGCAAAAACATTCAGTACTTC; CDR3: CASSLDGGYGKNIQYF
V: TRBV29-1; size: .; D: .; J: TRBJ2-3; DNA: TGCAGCGTTGATGGAGGACGCGGTAGGATGGGTACGCAGTATTTT; CDR3: CSVDGGRGRMGTQYF
V: TRBV28; size: .; D: .; J: TRBJ2-1; DNA: TGTGCCAGCAGCCAGGAGGATGAGCAGTTCTTC; CDR3: CASSQEDEQFF
V: TRBV28; size: few; D: .; J: TRBJ1-1; DNA: TGTGCCAGCACAGGGGCCTACACTGAAGCTTTCTTT; CDR3: CASTGAYTEAFF
V: TRBV11-2; size: .; D: .; J: TRBJ2-6; DNA: TGTGCCAGCAGCTCTCCCAGACAAAACTCTGGGGCAAACGTCCTGACTTTC; CDR3: CASSSPRQNSGANVLTF
V: TRBV29-1; size: .; D: .; J: TRBJ2-5; DNA: TGCAGCGTTGAAGATCTTACGAGGGCGGGCGAGACCTATTACTTC; CDR3: CSVEDLTRAGETYYF
V: TRBV12-3/TRBV12-4; size: .; D: .; J: TRBJ2-1; DNA: TGTGCCAGCAGGGCCGGGGCAGGGGCCCATGAGCAGTTCTTC; CDR3: CASRAGAGAHEQFF
V: TRBV7-8; size: many; D: TRBD2; J: TRBJ2-3; DNA: TGTGCCAGCAGCTTTCTAGCGGGAGGGCGCCCAGATACGCAGTATTTT; CDR3: CASSFLAGGRPDTQYF
V: TRBV11-2; size: .; D: .; J: TRBJ2-3; DNA: TGTGCCGGCGGCTTAGCGCGTGAAACGGATACGCAGTATTTT; CDR3: CAGGLARETDTQYF
V: TRBV6-6; size: few; D: .; J: TRBJ1-6; DNA: TGTGCCAACAGCAAGGATTCAGCCCTCCACTTT; CDR3: CANSKDSALHF